A single sample is the source of the 27 T cell receptor beta chains below, sequenced in a study of blood T cell repertoires in COVID-19. The data were produced by immunoSEQ multiplex PCR, yet TCRdb's version contains in-frame clones alone and is incomplete. The repertoire holds some 14,000 clones, around 73% seen once, with around 8.9% in the top ten. Sequencing was carried out using peripheral blood. Receptors originate from a man in his 70s with acute or convalescent COVID-19.

In this sample, this clone turned up a few times. J is TRBJ2-7 and V is TRBV4-1, with D maybe TRBD1 (5 bases). This CDR3 contains 13 residues. In germline, CDR1 is MGHRA, CDR2 YSYEKL. V dropped 0 bases and J dropped 7 bases, with 10 bases sitting between them. This CDR3 reads CASSQDGAREQYF. CDR3 coding DNA: TGCGCCAGCAGCCAAGATGGGGCTAGGGAGCAGTACTTC.

J is TRBJ2-7 and V is TRBV6-5; 10 bases fit TRBD2. The CDR3 runs to 13 residues. With V trimmed by 6 bases and J by 6 bases, 5 bases remained unmatched. Germline loops: CDR1 MNHEY, CDR2 SVGAGI. This chain's CDR3 is CASRPGLAPEQYF. In DNA form, the CDR3 reads TGTGCCAGCAGACCGGGACTAGCGCCCGAGCAGTACTTC.

V is TRBV14 and J is TRBJ2-7; 10 bases line up with TRBD1. The CDR3 extends over 13 amino acids. Trimming took 4 bases from V and 6 from J; bases not matched to a gene: 3. In germline, CDR1 is SGHDN, CDR2 FVKESK. CDR3 region: CASSRGQGVEQYF. In DNA, the CDR3 is TGTGCCAGCAGCCGAGGACAGGGGGTCGAGCAGTACTTC.

The chain has TRBV2 and TRBJ1-2; TRBD1 matches at 9 bases. Trimming cost V 8 bases and J 5 bases; bases outside gene matches: 3. Germline values: CDR1 SNHLY, CDR2 FYNNEI. The CDR3 covers 12 residues. CDR3 sequence reads: CASATGGYGYTF. As DNA, the CDR3 is TGTGCCAGCGCGACAGGGGGATATGGCTACACCTTC.

The chain couples TRBV9 to TRBJ2-2, with D unresolved. V dropped 3 bases and J dropped 8 bases, with 8 bases sitting between them. This CDR3 region has 12 residues. CDR1 is SGDLS and CDR2 is YYNGEE in the germline V gene. As DNA, the CDR3 is TGTGCCAGCAGCGCCCCCCTTGGGGAGCTGTTTTTT. Its protein is CASSAPLGELFF.

The chain recombines TRBV7-3 with TRBJ1-1, with TRBD1 matching 7 bases. V lost 3 bases and J lost 4; bases outside the gene matches: 5. Germline CDR1 reads SGHTA; CDR2 reads FQGTGA. The CDR3 sequence is 14 residues long. The chain's CDR3 is CASSLQGGVTEAFF. CDR3 nucleotides: TGTGCCAGCAGCTTGCAAGGGGGCGTCACTGAAGCTTTCTTT.

This clone was seen a single time. This chain joins TRBV11-2 and TRBJ1-6, with D hard to call. V lost 8 bases and J 7 bases, leaving 18 bases between the germline ends. The CDR3 is 15 residues long. CDR1 and CDR2 (germline): SGHAT, FQNNGV. The CDR3 spells CASLPRGGPNSPLHF. The CDR3 coding sequence is TGTGCCAGCCTACCCCGCGGAGGGCCGAATTCACCCCTCCACTTT.

Only a few counts were recorded for this clone. The CDR3 here is CASSSSGITSTDTQYF. The CDR3 nucleotides read TGTGCCAGCAGTTCGTCAGGGATCACTAGCACAGATACGCAGTATTTT. The chain recombines TRBV28 with TRBJ2-3; perhaps TRBD1 as D (5 bases). Germline loops: CDR1 MDHEN, CDR2 SYDVKM. Deletions cut 4 bases from V and 0 bases from J, with 14 bases between. CDR3 length: 16 amino acids.

This chain links TRBV18 with TRBJ2-5; no firm D call. Per germline, CDR1 KGHSH and CDR2 LQKENI. Trimming took 1 base from V and 2 from J, leaving 5 bases between them. The CDR3 has 13 residues. Here the CDR3 reads CASSPLEQETQYF. The CDR3 region has the DNA TGTGCCAGCTCACCACTAGAGCAAGAGACCCAGTACTTC. Together with reference TRBV18 and TRBJ2-5, the CDR3 gives the full variable domain: NAGVMQNPRHLVRRRGQEARLRCSPMKGHSHVYWYRQLPEEGLKFMVYLQKENIIDESGMPKERFSAEFPKEGPSILRIQQVVRGDSAAYFCASSPLEQETQYFGPGTRLLVL.

J is TRBJ2-2 and V is TRBV5-1, with 15 bases matching TRBD2. The germline CDR1 and CDR2 sequences are SGHRS and YFSETQ. J was trimmed by 6 bases and V by 4 bases; bases with no gene match: 1. The CDR3 is 15 amino acids. The CDR3 spells CASSRTSGGAGELFF. The CDR3 DNA sequence: TGCGCCAGCAGCAGGACTAGCGGGGGGGCCGGGGAGCTGTTTTTT. The variable domain in full, completed from reference TRBV5-1 and TRBJ2-2, reads KAGVTQTPRYLIKTRGQQVTLSCSPISGHRSVSWYQQTPGQGLQFLFEYFSETQRNKGNFPGRFSGRQFSNSRSEMNVSTLELGDSALYLCASSRTSGGAGELFFGEGSRLTVL.

This sequence joins TRBV7-6 and TRBJ1-2; D perhaps matches TRBD1 (6 bases). Trimming pared 1 base from V and 8 bases from J, leaving 17 bases between. Germline V gene data show CDR1 as SGHVS and CDR2 as FNYEAQ. CDR3 length equals 15 residues. Here the CDR3 reads CASSLDSQGFGGYTF. In DNA form, the CDR3 reads TGTGCCAGCAGCTTAGATTCTCAGGGGTTTGGCGGCTACACCTTC.

DNA for the CDR3: TGTGCCTCCAGCCGGAGGTCGGGAGAAGAGACCCAGTACTTC. The encoded protein is CASSRRSGEETQYF. This chain joins TRBV9 and TRBJ2-5; possibly TRBD2 for D (6 bases). Trimming pared 10 bases from V and 3 bases from J, leaving 19 bases between. The CDR3 is made up of 14 amino acids. Looked up from germline, CDR1 is SGDLS and CDR2 is YYNGEE.

J is TRBJ2-1 and V is TRBV11-1; TRBD2 agrees at 8 bases. With V trimmed by 6 bases and J by 6 bases, 13 bases remained unmatched. CDR3 size: 16 residues. Germline values: CDR1 SGHAT, CDR2 FQDESV (reference sequence). Here the CDR3 reads CASRSPAPGGGNEQFF. The DNA for the CDR3 is TGTGCCAGCAGGTCCCCGGCCCCGGGAGGGGGCAATGAGCAGTTCTTC.

The chain carries TRBV29-1 and TRBJ1-5, with 9 bases that match TRBD1. V gave up 7 bases and J gave up 1 base; unmatched junction bases: 5. The germline V gene has CDR1 SQVTM and CDR2 ANQGSEA. The CDR3 covers 14 residues. The CDR3 DNA sequence: TGCAGCGCTTTGACAGGGGGAAGCAATCAGCCCCAGCATTTT. Translated, it gives CSALTGGSNQPQHF.

The chain combines TRBV27 with TRBJ2-1; D is undetermined. Per the germline V gene, CDR1 is MNHEY and CDR2 is SMNVEV (reference sequence). The CDR3 is made up of 10 amino acids. V lost 6 bases and J lost 10, with 7 bases in between. The CDR3 DNA reads as TGTGCCAGCAGCCCCCCGGAGCAGTTCTTC. It specifies CASSPPEQFF.

The V call is TRBV7-9, the J call TRBJ2-1; 11 positions match TRBD2. Germline values: CDR1 SEHNR, CDR2 FQNEAQ (reference sequence). The CDR3 runs to 13 residues. The ends lost 8 bases at V and 7 bases at J; junction bases unmatched: 4. The CDR3 coding sequence is TGTGCCAGCTCGGCTAGCGGGAGGAATGAGCAGTTCTTC. It yields the protein CASSASGRNEQFF.

Within the sample, this clone is medium-sized (0.01 to 0.1%). V and J are TRBV7-2 and TRBJ2-7, with 7 positions matching TRBD1. This CDR3 has 14 residues. Germline lookup yields CDR1 SGHTA and CDR2 FQGNSA. V lost 5 bases, J lost 3 bases, and 7 bases stayed unmatched. Written as DNA, the CDR3 is TGTGCCAGCAGCATATTCGGACAGGTCTACGAGCAGTACTTC. It codes for CASSIFGQVYEQYF.

The gene calls are TRBV9 and TRBJ2-1; 7 nucleotides align to TRBD2. J lost 8 bases, V lost 3 bases, and 5 bases had no gene match. CDR3 size: 13 residues. CDR1 is SGDLS and CDR2 is YYNGEE in the germline V gene. This CDR3 reads CASSGLTSDEQFF. The CDR3 nucleotides read TGTGCCAGCAGCGGCCTTACTAGCGATGAGCAGTTCTTC.

Only one count was recorded for this clone. J is TRBJ1-6 and V is TRBV3-1 (or the pseudogene TRBV3-2); 10 nucleotides line up with TRBD1. The ends lost 4 bases at V and 1 base at J; junction bases unmatched: 1. The CDR3 has 16 amino acids. Germline V gene data show CDR1 as LGHDT and CDR2 as YNNKEL (reference sequence). The DNA for the CDR3 is TGTGCCAGCAGCCGGACAGGGGGGTCCTATAATTCACCCCTCCACTTT. Translated, it gives CASSRTGGSYNSPLHF.

This clone has only a few counts. V gene TRBV19 combines with J gene TRBJ1-5, with TRBD1 identical over 7 bases. Germline CDR1 reads LNHDA; CDR2 reads SQIVND (reference sequence). The CDR3 is made up of 14 amino acids. The J segment lost 6 bases and the V segment lost 5 bases, leaving 7 bases of the junction unmatched. The DNA of the CDR3 is TGTGCCAGTAGTCGCGACAGGGCTGCTCAGCCCCAGCATTTT. Protein: CASSRDRAAQPQHF.

Turning to this clone: One end of the junction does not line up with germline, which may come from a read error. The chain combines TRBV7-7 with TRBJ1-5, with D possibly being TRBD1 (5 bases). The CDR3 consists of 14 residues. CDR1 and CDR2 from the germline V gene are SSHAT and FNYEAQ (reference sequence). The CDR3: CASSPDSFNQPQHF. CDR3 sequence (DNA): TGTGCTAGCAGCCCTGACAGTTTCAATCAGCCCCAGCATTTT.

The chain carries TRBV5-6 and TRBJ1-1; 8 nucleotides align to TRBD1. This CDR3 spans 16 amino acids. Germline CDR1 is SGHDT and CDR2 is YYEEEE. The ends lost 1 base at V and 8 bases at J; junction bases unmatched: 13. The CDR3 bases are TGTGCCAGCAGCTTGTTAGGCCAGGGACAGGCCGTCGAAGCTTTCTTT. Its protein product is CASSLLGQGQAVEAFF.

This clone was seen only once. The chain uses TRBV29-1 and TRBJ2-3; TRBD2 matches 9 bases. The CDR3 sequence is 14 residues long. J lost 4 bases, V lost 4 bases, and 6 bases had no gene match. Germline CDR1 SQVTM, CDR2 ANQGSEA. This chain's CDR3 is CSVGLAGGADTQYF. The CDR3, as DNA: TGCAGCGTTGGGCTCGCGGGAGGGGCAGATACGCAGTATTTT.

The chain is built from TRBV6-1 and TRBJ2-1; TRBD1 aligns across 7 bases. V trimming: 8 bases; J trimming: 4 bases; junction bases outside the gene matches: 5. The CDR3 contains 13 residues. Germline V lookup: CDR1 MNHNS, CDR2 SASEGT. CDR3 protein: CASSRDSYNEQFF. Written as DNA, the CDR3 is TGTGCCAGCTCCCGGGACAGTTACAATGAGCAGTTCTTC.

V is TRBV18 and J is TRBJ1-1, with TRBD1 identical over 8 bases. There are 14 residues in the CDR3. CDR1 and CDR2 (germline): KGHSH, LQKENI. Germline trimming cut 3 bases from V and 8 bases from J; bases unmatched to any gene: 8. The CDR3 nucleotides read TGTGCCAGCTCACCCGGTGGAAGGGACAGGGAAGCTTTCTTT. Protein product: CASSPGGRDREAFF.

This chain links TRBV5-1 with TRBJ1-1; D remains ambiguous. The V gene lost 4 bases and the J gene lost 2 bases, with 15 bases spanning the gap. Germline V gene lookup returns CDR1 SGHRS and CDR2 YFSETQ. CDR3 length equals 15 residues. CDR3 DNA sequence: TGCGCCAGCAGCCGGAGTGACGGGGATAACACTGAAGCTTTCTTT. It translates to CASSRSDGDNTEAFF.

The gene calls are TRBV28 and TRBJ1-2, with D perhaps matching TRBD1 (5 bases). The V gene lost 7 bases and the J gene lost 3 bases, with 12 bases spanning the gap. The CDR3 totals 13 residues. Germline V gene lookup returns CDR1 MDHEN and CDR2 SYDVKM. CDR3 protein: CASKEKTDYGYTF. The CDR3 nucleotides are TGTGCCAGCAAAGAAAAGACAGACTATGGCTACACCTTC.